This TCR beta chain comes out of a study of OX40 agonist ivuxolimab in advanced cancers. The germline CDR1 and CDR2 sequences are SGHRS and YFSETQ. V was pared by 2 bases and J by 1 base, with 5 bases between. This CDR3 region has 13 residues. Autoimmune disease history or systemic immunosuppression barred patients. This clone was detected once. Produced via immunoSEQ multiplex PCR; TCRdb's table is partial and in-frame only. The top ten clones hold around 1.8% of a sample with fewer than 85,000 clones, approximately 86% of them seen once. The receptor's source is an adult with an advanced solid tumor such as melanoma, head and neck, liver or kidney cancer. The V call is TRBV5-1, the J call TRBJ2-3; D remains ambiguous. The sample consisted of CD4+ or CD8+ T cells sorted from blood, taken in a trial of the OX40 agonist ivuxolimab. CDR3 region: CASSFSGTDTQYF. CDR3 DNA sequence: TGCGCCAGCAGCTTTTCCGGCACAGATACGCAGTATTTT.